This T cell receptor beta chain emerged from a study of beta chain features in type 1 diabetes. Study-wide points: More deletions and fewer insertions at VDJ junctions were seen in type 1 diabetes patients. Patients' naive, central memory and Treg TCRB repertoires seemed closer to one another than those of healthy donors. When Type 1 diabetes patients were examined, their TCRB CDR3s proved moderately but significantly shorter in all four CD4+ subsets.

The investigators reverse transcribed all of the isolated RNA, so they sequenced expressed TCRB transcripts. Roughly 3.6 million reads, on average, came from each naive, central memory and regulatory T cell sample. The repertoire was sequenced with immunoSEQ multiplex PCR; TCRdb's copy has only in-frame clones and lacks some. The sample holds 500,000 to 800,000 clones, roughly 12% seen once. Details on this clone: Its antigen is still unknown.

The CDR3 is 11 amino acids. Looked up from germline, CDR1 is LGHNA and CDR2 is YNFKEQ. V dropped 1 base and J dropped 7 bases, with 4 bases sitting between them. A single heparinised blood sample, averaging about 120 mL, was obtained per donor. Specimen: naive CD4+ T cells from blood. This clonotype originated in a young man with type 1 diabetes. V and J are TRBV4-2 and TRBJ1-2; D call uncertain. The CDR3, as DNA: TGTGCCAGCAGCCAAGGTGGTGGCTACACCTTC. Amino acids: CASSQGGGYTF.